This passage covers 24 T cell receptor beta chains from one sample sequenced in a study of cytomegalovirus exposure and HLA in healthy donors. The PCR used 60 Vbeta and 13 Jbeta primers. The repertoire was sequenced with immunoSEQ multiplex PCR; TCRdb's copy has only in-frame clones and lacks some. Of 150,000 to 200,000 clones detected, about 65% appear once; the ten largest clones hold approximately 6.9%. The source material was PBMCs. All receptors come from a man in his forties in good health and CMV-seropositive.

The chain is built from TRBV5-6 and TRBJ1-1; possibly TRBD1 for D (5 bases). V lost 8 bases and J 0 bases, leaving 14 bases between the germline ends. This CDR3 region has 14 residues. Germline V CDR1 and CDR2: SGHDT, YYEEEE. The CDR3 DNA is TGTGCCAGTTTCCGAGGACAAGTGAACACTGAAGCTTTCTTT. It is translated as CASFRGQVNTEAFF.

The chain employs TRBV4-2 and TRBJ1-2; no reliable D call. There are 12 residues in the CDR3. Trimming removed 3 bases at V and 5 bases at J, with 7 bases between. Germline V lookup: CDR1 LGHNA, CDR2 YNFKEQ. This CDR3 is CASSQSLYGYTF. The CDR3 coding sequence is TGTGCCAGCAGCCAGAGTCTATATGGCTACACCTTC.

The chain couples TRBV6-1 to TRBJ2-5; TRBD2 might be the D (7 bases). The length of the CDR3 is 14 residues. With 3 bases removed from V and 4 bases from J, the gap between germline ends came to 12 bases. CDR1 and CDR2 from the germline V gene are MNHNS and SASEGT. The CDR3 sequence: CASSEGGAGETQYF. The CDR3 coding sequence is TGTGCCAGCAGTGAGGGGGGGGCAGGAGAGACCCAGTACTTC.

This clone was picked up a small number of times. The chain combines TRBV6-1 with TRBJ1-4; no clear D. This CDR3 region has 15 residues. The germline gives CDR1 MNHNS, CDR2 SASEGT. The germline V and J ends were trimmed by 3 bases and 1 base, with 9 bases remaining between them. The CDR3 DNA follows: TGTGCCAGCAGTGACCTTCCCTTAACTAATGAAAAACTGTTTTTT. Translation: CASSDLPLTNEKLFF.

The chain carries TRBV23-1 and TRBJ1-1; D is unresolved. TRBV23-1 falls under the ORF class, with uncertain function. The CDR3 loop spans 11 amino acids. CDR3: CAIRREGEAFF. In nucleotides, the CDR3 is TGCGCAATCCGGAGAGAGGGTGAAGCTTTCTTT.

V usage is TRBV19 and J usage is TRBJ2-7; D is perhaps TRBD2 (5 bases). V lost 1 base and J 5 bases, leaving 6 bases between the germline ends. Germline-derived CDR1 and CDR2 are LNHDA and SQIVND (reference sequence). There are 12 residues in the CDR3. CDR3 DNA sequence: TGTGCCAGTAGTATAGCGGGGAACGAGCAGTACTTC. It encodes CASSIAGNEQYF.

CDR3 region: CASSYSGDCGAFF. Here the CDR3 DNA reads TGTGCCAGCAGTTACTCGGGAGATTGCGGAGCTTTCTTT. The chain employs TRBV6-5 and TRBJ1-1; no firm D call. CDR3 size: 13 residues. Germline values: CDR1 MNHEY, CDR2 SVGAGI. The V end was cut by 0 bases, the J end by 10 bases, with 12 bases between.

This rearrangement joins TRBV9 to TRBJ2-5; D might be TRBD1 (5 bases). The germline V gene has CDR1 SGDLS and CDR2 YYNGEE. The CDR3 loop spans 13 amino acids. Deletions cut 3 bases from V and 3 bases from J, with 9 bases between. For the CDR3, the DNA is TGTGCCAGCAGCGGTTCAGGGAAAGAGACCCAGTACTTC. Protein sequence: CASSGSGKETQYF.

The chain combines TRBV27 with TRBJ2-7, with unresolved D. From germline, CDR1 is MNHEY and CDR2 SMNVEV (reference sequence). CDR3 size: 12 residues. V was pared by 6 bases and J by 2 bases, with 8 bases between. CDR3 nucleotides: TGTGCCAGCAGCCGTGGGCCCTACGAGCAGTACTTC. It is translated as CASSRGPYEQYF.

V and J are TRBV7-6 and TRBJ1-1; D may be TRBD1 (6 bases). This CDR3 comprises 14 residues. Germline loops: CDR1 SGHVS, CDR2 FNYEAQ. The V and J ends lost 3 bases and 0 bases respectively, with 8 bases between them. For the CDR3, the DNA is TGTGCCAGCAGCTTGGGACACATGAACACTGAAGCTTTCTTT. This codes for CASSLGHMNTEAFF.

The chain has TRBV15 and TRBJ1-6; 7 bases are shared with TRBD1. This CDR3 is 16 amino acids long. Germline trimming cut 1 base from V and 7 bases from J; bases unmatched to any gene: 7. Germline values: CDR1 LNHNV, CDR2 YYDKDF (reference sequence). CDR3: CATSRGRGTANSPLHF. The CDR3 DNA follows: TGTGCCACCAGCAGAGGCCGAGGGACAGCAAATTCACCCCTCCACTTT. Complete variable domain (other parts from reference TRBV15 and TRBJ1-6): DAMVIQNPRYQVTQFGKPVTLSCSQTLNHNVMYWYQQKSSQAPKLLFHYYDKDFNNEADTPDNFQSRRPNTSFCFLDIRSPGLGDTAMYLCATSRGRGTANSPLHFGNGTRLTVT.

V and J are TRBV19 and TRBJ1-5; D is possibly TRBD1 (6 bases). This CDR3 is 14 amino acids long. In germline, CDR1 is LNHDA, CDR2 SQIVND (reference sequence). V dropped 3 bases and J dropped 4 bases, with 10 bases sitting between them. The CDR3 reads CASSMNRANQPQHF. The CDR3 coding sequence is TGTGCCAGTAGTATGAACAGGGCGAATCAGCCCCAGCATTTT.

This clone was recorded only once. The CDR3 nucleotides read TGTGCCAGCAGCTCGGGGGGTCAGGTTGGGCTCTACGAGCAGTACTTC. Translated: CASSSGGQVGLYEQYF. The chain couples TRBV5-5 to TRBJ2-7, with 7 bases that match TRBD2. CDR3 length equals 16 residues. Looked up from germline, CDR1 is SGHKS and CDR2 is YYEKEE (reference sequence). V lost 3 bases and J lost 3; bases outside the gene matches: 12. Based on the CDR3 plus reference TRBV5-5 and TRBJ2-7, the full variable domain is DAGVTQSPTHLIKTRGQQVTLRCSPISGHKSVSWYQQVLGQGPQFIFQYYEKEERGRGNFPDRFSARQFPNYSSELNVNALLLGDSALYLCASSSGGQVGLYEQYFGPGTRLTVT.

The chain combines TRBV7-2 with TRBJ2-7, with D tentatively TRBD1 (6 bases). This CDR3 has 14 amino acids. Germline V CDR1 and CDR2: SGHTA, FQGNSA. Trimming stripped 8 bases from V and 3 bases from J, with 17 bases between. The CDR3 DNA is TGTGCCAGCCGACAGGCCCCCTCTTACTACGAGCAGTACTTC. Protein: CASRQAPSYYEQYF.

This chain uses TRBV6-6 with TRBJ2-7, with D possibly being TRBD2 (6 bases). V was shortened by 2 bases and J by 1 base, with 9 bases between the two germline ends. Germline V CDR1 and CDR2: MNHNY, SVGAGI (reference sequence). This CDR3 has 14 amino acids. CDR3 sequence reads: CASSYEGLSYEQYF. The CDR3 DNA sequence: TGTGCCAGCAGTTACGAAGGACTATCCTACGAGCAGTACTTC.

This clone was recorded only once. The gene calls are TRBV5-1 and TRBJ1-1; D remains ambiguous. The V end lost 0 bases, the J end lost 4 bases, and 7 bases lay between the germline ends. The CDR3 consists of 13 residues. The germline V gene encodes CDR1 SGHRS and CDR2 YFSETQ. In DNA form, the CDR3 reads TGCGCCAGCAGCTTGGAAGGAGTCACTGAAGCTTTCTTT. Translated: CASSLEGVTEAFF.

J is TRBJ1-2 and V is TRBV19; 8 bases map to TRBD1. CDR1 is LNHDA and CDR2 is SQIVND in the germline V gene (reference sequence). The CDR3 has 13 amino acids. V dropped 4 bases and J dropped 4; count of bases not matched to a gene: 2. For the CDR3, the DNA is TGTGCCAGTAGTACAGGACAGGGCTATGGCTACACCTTC. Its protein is CASSTGQGYGYTF. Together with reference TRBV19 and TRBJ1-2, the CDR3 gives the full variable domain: DGGITQSPKYLFRKEGQNVTLSCEQNLNHDAMYWYRQDPGQGLRLIYYSQIVNDFQKGDIAEGYSVSREKKESFPLTVTSAQKNPTAFYLCASSTGQGYGYTFGSGTRLTVV.

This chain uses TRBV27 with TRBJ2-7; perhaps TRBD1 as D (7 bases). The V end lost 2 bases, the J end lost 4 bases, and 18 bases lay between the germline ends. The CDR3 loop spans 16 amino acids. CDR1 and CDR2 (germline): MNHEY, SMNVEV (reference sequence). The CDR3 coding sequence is TGTGCCAGCAGTTTAGGGATTCGGGCAGGGGGGTACGAGCAGTACTTC. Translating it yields CASSLGIRAGGYEQYF.

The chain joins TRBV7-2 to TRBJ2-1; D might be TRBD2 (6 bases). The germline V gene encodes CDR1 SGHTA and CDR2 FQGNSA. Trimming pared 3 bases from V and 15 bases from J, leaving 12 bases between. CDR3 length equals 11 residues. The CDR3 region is CASSLRDGLFF. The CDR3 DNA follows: TGTGCCAGCAGCTTGCGGGACGGATTGTTCTTC.

The CDR3 DNA sequence: TGTGCCAGCAGTTTCGGGACAGAGAAGATCTATGGCTACACCTTC. Amino acid sequence: CASSFGTEKIYGYTF. The chain joins TRBV13 to TRBJ1-2, with 7 bases aligning to TRBD1. Germline CDR1 PRHDT, CDR2 FYEKMQ (reference sequence). The CDR3 spans 15 residues. Trimming took 6 bases from V and 4 from J; bases not matched to a gene: 11.

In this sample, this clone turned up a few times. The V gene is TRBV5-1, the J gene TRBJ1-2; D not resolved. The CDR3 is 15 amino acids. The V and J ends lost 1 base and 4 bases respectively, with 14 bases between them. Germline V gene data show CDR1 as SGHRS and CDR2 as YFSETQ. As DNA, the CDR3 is TGCGCCAGCAGCTTGACCTTCGGGGTAGGCTATGGCTACACCTTC. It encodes CASSLTFGVGYGYTF.

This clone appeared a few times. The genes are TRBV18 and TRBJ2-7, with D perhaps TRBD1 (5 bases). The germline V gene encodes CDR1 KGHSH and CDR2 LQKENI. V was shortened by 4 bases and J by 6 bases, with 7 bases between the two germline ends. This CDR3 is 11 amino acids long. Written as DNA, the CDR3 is TGTGCCAGCTCACTTGACAGCGAGCAGTACTTC. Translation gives CASSLDSEQYF.

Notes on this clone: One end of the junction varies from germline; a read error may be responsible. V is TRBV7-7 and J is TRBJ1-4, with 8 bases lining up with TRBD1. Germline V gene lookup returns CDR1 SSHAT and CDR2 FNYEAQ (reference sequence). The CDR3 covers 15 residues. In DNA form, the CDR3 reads TGTGCTAGCAGCTTAGGGACAGGAGGAGGCGAAAAACTGTTTTTT. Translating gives CASSLGTGGGEKLFF.

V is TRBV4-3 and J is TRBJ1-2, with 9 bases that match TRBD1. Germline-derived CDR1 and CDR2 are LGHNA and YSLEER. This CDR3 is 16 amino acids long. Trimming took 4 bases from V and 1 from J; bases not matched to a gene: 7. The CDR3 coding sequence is TGCGCCAGCAGCCTAGCGGGGGGACAGGGTAACTATGGCTACACCTTC. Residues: CASSLAGGQGNYGYTF.